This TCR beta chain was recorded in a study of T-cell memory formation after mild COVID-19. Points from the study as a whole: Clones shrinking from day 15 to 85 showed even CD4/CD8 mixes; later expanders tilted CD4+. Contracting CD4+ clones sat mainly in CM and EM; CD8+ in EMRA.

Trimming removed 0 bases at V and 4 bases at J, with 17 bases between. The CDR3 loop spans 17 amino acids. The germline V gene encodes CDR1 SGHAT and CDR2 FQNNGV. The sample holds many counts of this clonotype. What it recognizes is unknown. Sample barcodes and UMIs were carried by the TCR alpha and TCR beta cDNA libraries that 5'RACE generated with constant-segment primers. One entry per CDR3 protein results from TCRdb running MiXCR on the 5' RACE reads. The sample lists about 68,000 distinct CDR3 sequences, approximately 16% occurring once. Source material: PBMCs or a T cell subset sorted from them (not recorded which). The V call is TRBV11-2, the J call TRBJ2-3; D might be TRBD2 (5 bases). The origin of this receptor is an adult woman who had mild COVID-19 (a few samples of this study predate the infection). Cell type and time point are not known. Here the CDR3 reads CASSLDLSGASPDTQYF. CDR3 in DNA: TGTGCCAGCAGCTTAGATCTCAGCGGAGCGAGCCCAGATACGCAGTATTTT.